This T cell receptor (beta chain) was sequenced during a study of CD8+CD57+ T cells in acquired aplastic anemia. Study summary: DNA per sorted CD4+ or CD8+ sample ranged about 0.17 to 30 ug, averaging around 3.2 ug. Healthy donors averaged about 10 million reads for CD4+ cells. Study outcomes and limitations: The study identified around 28 CD8+ CDR3 sequences shared by patients and controls. The CD8+ Simpson's diversity of patients and controls was not significantly different.

This clonotype was found many times. Its specificity is unknown. The template used for profiling TCR beta VDJ and CDR3 was genomic DNA. One entry per CDR3 protein, called by TCRdb with MiXCR from the reads. Among about 420,000 distinct CDR3 sequences listed, about two thirds were seen once. The receptor comes from a human donor in good health, serving as a control. The sample comprised sorted CD4+, CD8+, or CD8+CD57+ T cells (not recorded which) from PBMCs.

In DNA, the CDR3 is TGTGCCAGCAGTCCCCCTCTCAGGGGGCCTGGTCAGCCCCAGCATTTT. This codes for CASSPPLRGPGQPQHF. The chain links TRBV2 to TRBJ1-5, with 8 bases identical to TRBD1. CDR3 size: 16 residues. V dropped 5 bases and J dropped 6; count of bases not matched to a gene: 12. Looked up from germline, CDR1 is SNHLY and CDR2 is FYNNEI.